These 15 T cell receptor beta chains were sequenced from one sample in a study of chemoradiotherapy in HPV16-positive cancers. The repertoire was sequenced with immunoSEQ multiplex PCR; TCRdb's copy has only in-frame clones and lacks some. This sample carries around 15,000 clones, roughly 80% of them seen once, and the ten largest clones take around 1.4%. The sample was gathered from a patient who underwent chemoradiotherapy. The source is a human donor with HPV-associated anogenital cancer.

V usage is TRBV6-6 and J usage is TRBJ2-5; D is perhaps TRBD2 (6 bases). CDR3 length: 14 residues. With 3 bases removed from V and 1 base from J, the gap between germline ends came to 9 bases. The V gene's germline CDR1 is MNHNY and CDR2 SVGAGI (reference sequence). The CDR3 DNA reads TGTGCCAGCAGTTATGGGGGGTCCCAAGAGACCCAGTACTTC. This codes for CASSYGGSQETQYF.

V and J are TRBV6-5 and TRBJ2-1, with D possibly called TRBD1 or TRBD2 (5 bases each). Per the germline V gene, CDR1 is MNHEY and CDR2 is SVGAGI. The V end was cut by 4 bases, the J end by 5 bases, with 12 bases between. CDR3 length: 14 amino acids. Here the CDR3 reads CASSLGPENNEQFF. The CDR3 DNA is TGTGCCAGCAGTTTGGGACCCGAGAACAATGAGCAGTTCTTC.

The chain is built from TRBV15 and TRBJ2-7; no definite D call. This CDR3 region has 16 residues. Trimming shortened V by 0 bases and J by 0 bases, and 12 bases separated the two germline ends. Per germline, CDR1 LNHNV and CDR2 YYDKDF (reference sequence). CDR3 DNA sequence: TGTGCCACCAGCAGAGATTGGGCGGCTAGCTCCTACGAGCAGTACTTC. This codes for CATSRDWAASSYEQYF.

V gene TRBV5-1 combines with J gene TRBJ2-2, with D hard to call. Deletions cut 2 bases from V and 6 bases from J, with 11 bases between. The CDR3 extends over 14 amino acids. The germline V gene has CDR1 SGHRS and CDR2 YFSETQ. The CDR3 here is CASSFSQPSGELFF. CDR3 DNA sequence: TGCGCCAGCAGCTTCTCACAGCCTTCCGGGGAGCTGTTTTTT.

This clone was counted once. The chain combines TRBV5-6 with TRBJ1-1; no clear D gene. The CDR3 contains 14 residues. The V gene's germline CDR1 is SGHDT and CDR2 YYEEEE. The V and J ends lost 0 bases and 0 bases respectively, with 6 bases between them. CDR3 loop: CASSLVGMNTEAFF. CDR3 nucleotides: TGTGCCAGCAGCTTGGTCGGGATGAACACTGAAGCTTTCTTT.

The chain joins TRBV11-2 to TRBJ2-1; D gene uncertain. Looked up from germline, CDR1 is SGHAT and CDR2 is FQNNGV. Trimming shortened V by 4 bases and J by 15 bases, and 13 bases separated the two germline ends. The CDR3 length is 11 residues. CDR3 bases: TGTGCCAGCAGCTCCCGCGGAGTTCGGTTCTTC. It codes for CASSSRGVRFF.

This clone has more than one count but fewer than ten. The rearrangement joins TRBV6-5 to TRBJ1-6; D ambiguous. The CDR3 is 16 amino acids. Germline V gene sequence: CDR1 MNHEY, CDR2 SVGAGI. The V end lost 0 bases, the J end lost 8 bases, and 14 bases lay between the germline ends. Written as DNA, the CDR3 is TGTGCCAGCAGTTACTCGTCCGGGTATGGGCATTCACCCCTCCACTTT. Amino acids: CASSYSSGYGHSPLHF.

The rearrangement joins TRBV19 to TRBJ1-2; no clear D. Deletions cut 6 bases from V and 3 bases from J, with 5 bases between. The germline V gene has CDR1 LNHDA and CDR2 SQIVND (reference sequence). The CDR3 is made up of 11 amino acids. The DNA for the CDR3 is TGTGCCAGTAGAACCTACTATGGCTACACCTTC. Its translation: CASRTYYGYTF. Filled out from reference TRBV19 and TRBJ1-2, the complete variable domain reads DGGITQSPKYLFRKEGQNVTLSCEQNLNHDAMYWYRQDPGQGLRLIYYSQIVNDFQKGDIAEGYSVSREKKESFPLTVTSAQKNPTAFYLCASRTYYGYTFGSGTRLTVV.

This clone was seen a handful of times. V gene TRBV11-3 combines with J gene TRBJ1-2; D not resolved. The CDR3 has 12 amino acids. Trimming removed 1 base at V and 6 bases at J, with 6 bases between. Per germline, CDR1 SGHNT and CDR2 YENEEA. In nucleotides, the CDR3 is TGTGCCAGCAGCTTAGGAGTTGATGGCTACACCTTC. Translating gives CASSLGVDGYTF.

The chain recombines TRBV4-3 with TRBJ2-3; 7 nucleotides line up with TRBD2. The V gene end was trimmed by 3 bases and the J gene end by 0 bases; junction bases not matched to a gene: 12. Germline V CDR1 and CDR2: LGHNA, YSLEER. The CDR3 extends over 18 amino acids. CDR3 sequence (DNA): TGCGCCAGCAGCCAGGGAGCGGGGCCGTCTCTGAGCACAGATACGCAGTATTTT. Its protein product is CASSQGAGPSLSTDTQYF.

The chain has TRBV7-8 and TRBJ2-2, with D perhaps matching TRBD1 (6 bases). With 5 bases removed from V and 1 base from J, the gap between germline ends came to 11 bases. The germline gives CDR1 SGHVS, CDR2 FQNEAQ. The CDR3 covers 15 residues. CDR3 coding DNA: TGTGCCAGCAGCCGCCGGACAGAGAACACCGGGGAGCTGTTTTTT. As protein: CASSRRTENTGELFF. The entire variable domain, with the rest obtained from reference TRBV7-8 and TRBJ2-2, is as follows: GAGVSQSPRYKVAKRGQDVALRCDPISGHVSLFWYQQALGQGPEFLTYFQNEAQLDKSGLPSDRFFAERPEGSVSTLKIQRTQQEDSAVYLCASSRRTENTGELFFGEGSRLTVL.

The chain employs TRBV7-2 and TRBJ2-4, with D tentatively TRBD2 (6 bases). Per the germline V gene, CDR1 is SGHTA and CDR2 is FQGNSA. This CDR3 comprises 13 residues. The germline V and J ends were trimmed by 5 bases and 8 bases, with 13 bases remaining between them. The CDR3 nucleotides are TGTGCCAGCAGCGAGGGACCGGGAGACATTCAGTACTTC. Translation: CASSEGPGDIQYF.

The chain joins TRBV9 to TRBJ2-5; 7 nucleotides match TRBD2. Germline values: CDR1 SGDLS, CDR2 YYNGEE. The V segment lost 0 bases and the J segment 1 base; nucleotides outside the gene matches: 3. The CDR3 has 15 amino acids. The CDR3 sequence: CASSVEASGQETQYF. In DNA form, the CDR3 reads TGTGCCAGCAGCGTAGAGGCTAGCGGCCAAGAGACCCAGTACTTC.

The V gene is TRBV5-4, the J gene TRBJ2-3, with 9 positions matching TRBD2. Germline assignment: CDR1 SGHNT and CDR2 YYREEE (reference sequence). Losses at the gene ends were 0 bases for V and 4 bases for J; bases not matched to a gene: 3. The CDR3 runs 15 residues. In nucleotides, the CDR3 is TGTGCCAGCAGCTTGGTTGAGCGGGGGGCAGATACGCAGTATTTT. This gives the protein CASSLVERGADTQYF.

The chain links TRBV7-9 to TRBJ1-2, with a weak D call TRBD1 (5 bases). In germline, CDR1 is SEHNR, CDR2 FQNEAQ (reference sequence). V was clipped by 5 bases and J by 4 bases, with 23 bases between them. The CDR3 has 17 amino acids. CDR3 sequence: CASSTSGTEVIFYGYTF. In DNA, the CDR3 is TGTGCCAGCAGCACCTCCGGGACGGAAGTTATCTTCTATGGCTACACCTTC.